Detailed here is one T cell receptor (beta chain). The CDR3 covers 16 residues. Germline CDR1 is ENHRY and CDR2 is SYGVKD. Unmatched junction bases numbered 0, after V lost 0 bases and J lost 4 bases. Original processing notes: Estimation of nucleated cell counts relied on the amplification of reference gene primers. Libraries were prepared by immunoSEQ multiplex PCR; TCRdb keeps only in-frame clonotypes and omits some of them. Clone size and the V and J calls come from that table; the DNA yielded D and trimming. Among 230,000 or so clones, approximately 82% were seen once, and the ten largest hold 2% to 2.5%. These data belong to a study of blood T cell repertoires in COVID-19. At the level of the study: Both acute and convalescent COVID-19 samples were obtained from the United States, Italy and Spain. PBMCs, B-cell-depleted T cells, or T cells provided the cDNA or gDNA that made up the material.

Sequenced sample: peripheral blood. The chain joins TRBV10-3 to TRBJ2-1; 13 bases line up with TRBD2. This clonotype originated in a man aged 40-50 years who had recovered from COVID-19. CDR3 in amino acids: CAISESTSGGYNEQFF. The CDR3 DNA is TGTGCCATCAGTGAGTCGACTAGCGGGGGGTACAATGAGCAGTTCTTC.